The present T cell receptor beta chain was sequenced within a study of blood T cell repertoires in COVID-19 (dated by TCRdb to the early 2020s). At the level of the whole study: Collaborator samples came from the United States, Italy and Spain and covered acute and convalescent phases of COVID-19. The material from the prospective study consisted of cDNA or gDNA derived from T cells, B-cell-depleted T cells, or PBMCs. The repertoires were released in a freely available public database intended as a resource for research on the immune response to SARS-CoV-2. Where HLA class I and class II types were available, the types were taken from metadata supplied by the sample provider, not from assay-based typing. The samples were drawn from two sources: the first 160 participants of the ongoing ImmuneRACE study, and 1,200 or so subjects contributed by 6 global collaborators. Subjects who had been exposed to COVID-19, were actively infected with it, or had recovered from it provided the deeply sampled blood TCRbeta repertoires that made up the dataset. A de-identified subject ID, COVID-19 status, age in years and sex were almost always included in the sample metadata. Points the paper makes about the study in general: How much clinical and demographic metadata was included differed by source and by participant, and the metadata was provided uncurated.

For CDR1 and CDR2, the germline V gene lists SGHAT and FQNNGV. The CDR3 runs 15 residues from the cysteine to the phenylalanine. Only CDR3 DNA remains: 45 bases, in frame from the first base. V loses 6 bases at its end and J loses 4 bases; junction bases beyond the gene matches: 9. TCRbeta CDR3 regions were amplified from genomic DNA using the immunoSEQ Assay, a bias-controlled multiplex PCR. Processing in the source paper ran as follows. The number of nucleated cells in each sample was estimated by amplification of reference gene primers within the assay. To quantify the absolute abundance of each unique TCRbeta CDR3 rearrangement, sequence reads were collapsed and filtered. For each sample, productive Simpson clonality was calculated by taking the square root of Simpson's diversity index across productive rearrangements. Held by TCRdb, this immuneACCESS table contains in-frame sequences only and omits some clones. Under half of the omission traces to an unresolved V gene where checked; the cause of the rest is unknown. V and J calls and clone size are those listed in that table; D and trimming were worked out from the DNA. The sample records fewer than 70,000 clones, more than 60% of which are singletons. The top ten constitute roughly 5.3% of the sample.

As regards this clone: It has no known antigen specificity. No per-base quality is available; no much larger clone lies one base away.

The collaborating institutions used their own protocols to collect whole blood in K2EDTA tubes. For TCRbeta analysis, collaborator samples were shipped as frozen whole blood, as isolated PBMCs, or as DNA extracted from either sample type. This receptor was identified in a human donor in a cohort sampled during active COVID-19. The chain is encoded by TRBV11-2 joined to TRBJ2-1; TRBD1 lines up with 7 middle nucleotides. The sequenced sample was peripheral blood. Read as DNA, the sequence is TGTGCCAGCAGTTCGGGGACAGACAAATACAATGAGCAGTTCTTC. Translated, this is CASSSGTDKYNEQFF.